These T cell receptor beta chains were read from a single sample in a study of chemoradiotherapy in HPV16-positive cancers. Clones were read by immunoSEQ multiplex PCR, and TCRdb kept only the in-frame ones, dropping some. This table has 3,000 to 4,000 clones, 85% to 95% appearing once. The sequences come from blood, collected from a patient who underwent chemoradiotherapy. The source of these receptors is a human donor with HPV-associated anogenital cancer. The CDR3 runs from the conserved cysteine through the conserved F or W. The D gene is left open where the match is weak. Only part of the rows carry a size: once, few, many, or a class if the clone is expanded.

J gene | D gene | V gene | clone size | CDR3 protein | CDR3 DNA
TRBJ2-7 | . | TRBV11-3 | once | CASSSRGRPYEQYF | TGTGCCAGCAGCTCTAGGGGCAGGCCCTACGAGCAGTACTTC
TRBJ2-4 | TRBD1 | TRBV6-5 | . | CASSYSITGENIQYF | TGTGCCAGCAGTTACTCGATTACAGGGGAGAACATTCAGTACTTC
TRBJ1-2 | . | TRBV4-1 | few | CASSQDPQRYGYTF | TGCGCCAGCAGCCAAGATCCACAGCGCTATGGCTACACCTTC
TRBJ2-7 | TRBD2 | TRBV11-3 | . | CASSFSGGVSEQYF | TGTGCCAGCAGCTTTAGCGGGGGGGTCTCCGAGCAGTACTTC
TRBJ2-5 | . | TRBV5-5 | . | CASSSGPETQYF | TGTGCCAGCAGCTCGGGACCGGAGACCCAGTACTTC
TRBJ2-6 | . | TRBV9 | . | CASSDPKSPSVWGGANVLTF | TGTGCCAGCAGCGACCCTAAAAGCCCATCGGTCTGGGGCGGGGCCAACGTCCTGACTTTC
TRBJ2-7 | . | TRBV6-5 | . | CASSYSGAYEQYF | TGTGCCAGCAGTTACTCCGGAGCCTACGAGCAGTACTTC
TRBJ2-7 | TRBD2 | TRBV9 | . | CASSKREDAYEQYF | TGTGCCAGCAGCAAGCGGGAGGATGCCTACGAGCAGTACTTC
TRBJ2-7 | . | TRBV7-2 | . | CASSLAGVGEQYF | TGTGCCAGCAGCTTAGCTGGGGTTGGCGAGCAGTACTTC
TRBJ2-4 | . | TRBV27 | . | CASSLWGGASKNIQYF | TGTGCCAGCAGTTTATGGGGGGGGGCCTCCAAAAACATTCAGTACTTC
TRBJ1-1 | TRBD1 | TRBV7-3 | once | CASSQTGARTEAFF | TGTGCCAGCAGCCAGACAGGGGCCCGGACTGAAGCTTTCTTT
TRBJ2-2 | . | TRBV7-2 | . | CASSPGGSGNTGELFF | TGTGCCAGCAGCCCCGGCGGTAGCGGGAACACCGGGGAGCTGTTTTTT
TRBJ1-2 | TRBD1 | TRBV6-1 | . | CASTGTGGTYGYTF | TGTGCCAGCACCGGGACAGGGGGCACCTATGGCTACACCTTC